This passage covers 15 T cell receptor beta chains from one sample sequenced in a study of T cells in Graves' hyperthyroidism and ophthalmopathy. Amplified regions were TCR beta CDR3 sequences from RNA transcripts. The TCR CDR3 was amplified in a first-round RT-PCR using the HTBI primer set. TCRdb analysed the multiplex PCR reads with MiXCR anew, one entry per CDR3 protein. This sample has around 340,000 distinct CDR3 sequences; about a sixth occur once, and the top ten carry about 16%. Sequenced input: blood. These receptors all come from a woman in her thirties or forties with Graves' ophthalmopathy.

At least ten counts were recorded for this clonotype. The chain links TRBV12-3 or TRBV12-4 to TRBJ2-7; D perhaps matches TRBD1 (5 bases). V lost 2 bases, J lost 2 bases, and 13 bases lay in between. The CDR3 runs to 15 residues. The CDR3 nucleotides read TGTGCCAGCAGTTTAACGGCAGGGATGACCTACGAGCAGTACTTC. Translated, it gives CASSLTAGMTYEQYF.

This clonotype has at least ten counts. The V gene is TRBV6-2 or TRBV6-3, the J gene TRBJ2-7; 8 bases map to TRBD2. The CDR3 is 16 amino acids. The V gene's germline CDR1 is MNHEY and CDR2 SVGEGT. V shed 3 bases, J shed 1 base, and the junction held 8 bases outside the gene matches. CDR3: CASSYSGTRMSYEQYF. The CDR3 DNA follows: TGTGCCAGCAGTTATTCCGGGACTAGGATGTCCTACGAGCAGTACTTC.

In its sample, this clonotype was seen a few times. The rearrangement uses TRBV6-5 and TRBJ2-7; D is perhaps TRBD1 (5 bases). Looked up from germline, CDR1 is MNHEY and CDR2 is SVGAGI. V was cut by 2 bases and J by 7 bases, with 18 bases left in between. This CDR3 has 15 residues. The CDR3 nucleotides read TGTGCCAGCAGTTACCGGTCGGTCAGGGCGAGGGAGCAGTACTTC. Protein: CASSYRSVRAREQYF.

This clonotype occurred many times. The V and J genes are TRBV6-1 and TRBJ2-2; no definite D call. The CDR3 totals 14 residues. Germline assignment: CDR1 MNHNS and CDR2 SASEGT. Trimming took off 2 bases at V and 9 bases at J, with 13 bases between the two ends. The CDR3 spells CASSERLLRRELFF. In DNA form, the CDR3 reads TGTGCCAGCAGTGAAAGGCTCTTACGGCGGGAGCTGTTTTTT.

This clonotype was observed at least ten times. The CDR3 loop reads CAIEGQGATGELFF. CDR3 DNA sequence: TGTGCCATCGAGGGACAGGGTGCCACCGGGGAGCTGTTTTTT. This chain links TRBV7-3 with TRBJ2-2; 9 nucleotides agree with TRBD1. The trim removed 10 bases at V and 4 bases at J, leaving 7 bases unmatched. Germline CDR1 and CDR2: SGHTA and FQGTGA. CDR3 length: 14 residues.

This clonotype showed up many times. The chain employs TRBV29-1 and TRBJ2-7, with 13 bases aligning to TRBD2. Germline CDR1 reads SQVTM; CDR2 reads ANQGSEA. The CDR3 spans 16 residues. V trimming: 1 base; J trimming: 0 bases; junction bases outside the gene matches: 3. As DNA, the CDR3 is TGCAGCGTTGAAGGGACTAGCGGGAGAAGCTCCTACGAGCAGTACTTC. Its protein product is CSVEGTSGRSSYEQYF.

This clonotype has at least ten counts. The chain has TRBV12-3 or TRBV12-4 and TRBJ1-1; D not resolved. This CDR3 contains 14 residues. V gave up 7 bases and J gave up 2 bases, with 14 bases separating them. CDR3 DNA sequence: TGTGCCAGCACCCTAGTTGGCGTTAACACTGAAGCTTTCTTT. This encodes CASTLVGVNTEAFF.

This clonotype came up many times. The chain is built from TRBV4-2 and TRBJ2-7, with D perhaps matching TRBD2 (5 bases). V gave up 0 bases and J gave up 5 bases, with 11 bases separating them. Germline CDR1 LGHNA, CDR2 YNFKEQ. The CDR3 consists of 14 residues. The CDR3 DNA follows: TGTGCCAGCAGCCAAGAGGTTAGCGCCCACGAGCAGTACTTC. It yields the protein CASSQEVSAHEQYF.

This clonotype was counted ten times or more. CDR3 sequence (DNA): TGCGCCAGCAGCCAAGGACCCCGGGGAAGCACCGGGGAGCTGTTTTTT. It encodes CASSQGPRGSTGELFF. This rearrangement joins TRBV4-1 to TRBJ2-2; D perhaps matches TRBD2 (5 bases). With 1 base removed from V and 4 bases from J, the gap between germline ends came to 13 bases. Germline V gene sequence: CDR1 MGHRA, CDR2 YSYEKL. The CDR3 totals 16 residues.

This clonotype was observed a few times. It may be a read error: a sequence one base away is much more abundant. CDR3 amino acids: CASSPPWGTAYEQYF. Written as DNA, the CDR3 is TGTGCCAGCAGCCCCCCGTGGGGGACCGCCTACGAGCAGTACTTC. The V call is TRBV11-2, the J call TRBJ2-7; D is tentatively TRBD1 or TRBD2 (5 bases each). Germline V gene lookup returns CDR1 SGHAT and CDR2 FQNNGV. Trimming took 5 bases from V and 2 from J, leaving 16 bases between them. This CDR3 is built from 15 residues.

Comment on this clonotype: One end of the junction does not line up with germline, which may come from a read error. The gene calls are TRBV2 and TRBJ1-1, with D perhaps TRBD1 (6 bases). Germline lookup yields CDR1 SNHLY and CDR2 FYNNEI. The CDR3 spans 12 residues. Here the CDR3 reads CASTQQGSEALF. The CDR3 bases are TGTGCCAGCACCCAGCAGGGGTCTGAAGCTCTCTTT.

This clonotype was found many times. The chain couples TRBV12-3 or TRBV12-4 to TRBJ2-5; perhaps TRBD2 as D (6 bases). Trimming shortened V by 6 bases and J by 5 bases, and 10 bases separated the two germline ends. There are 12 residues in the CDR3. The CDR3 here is CASRTGGETQYF. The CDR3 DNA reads TGTGCCAGCAGGACTGGGGGGGAGACCCAGTACTTC.

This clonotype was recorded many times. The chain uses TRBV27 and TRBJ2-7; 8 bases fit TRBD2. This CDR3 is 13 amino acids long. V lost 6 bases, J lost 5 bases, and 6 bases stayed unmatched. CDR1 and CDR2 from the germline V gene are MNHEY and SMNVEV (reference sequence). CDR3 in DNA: TGTGCCAGCAGCCCCCGGGGGGGACACGAGCAGTACTTC. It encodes CASSPRGGHEQYF.

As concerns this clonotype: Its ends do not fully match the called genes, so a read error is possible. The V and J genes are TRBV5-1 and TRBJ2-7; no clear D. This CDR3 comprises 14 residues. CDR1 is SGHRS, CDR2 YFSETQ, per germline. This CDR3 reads CASSTGVPSYEQYF. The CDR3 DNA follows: TGCGCCAGCAGCACTGGTGTCCCCTCCTACGAACAGTACTTC.

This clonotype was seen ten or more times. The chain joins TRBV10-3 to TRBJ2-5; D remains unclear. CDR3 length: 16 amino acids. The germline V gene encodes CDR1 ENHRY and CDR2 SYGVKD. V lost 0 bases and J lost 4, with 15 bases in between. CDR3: CAISESTLLSGETQYF. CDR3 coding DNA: TGTGCCATCAGTGAGTCAACCCTACTCAGTGGAGAGACCCAGTACTTC.